A single sample is the source of the 3 T cell receptor beta chains below, sequenced in a study of blood T cell repertoires in COVID-19. Repertoires were generated with immunoSEQ multiplex PCR, while TCRdb's copy carries only in-frame clones and drops some. Among about 120,000 clones listed, over 70% were seen once. Sequencing was performed on peripheral blood. These receptors originate from a woman aged 70-85 years with acute or convalescent COVID-19.

The chain joins TRBV5-6 to TRBJ2-2; 10 nucleotides line up with TRBD2. The CDR3 loop spans 17 amino acids. V trimming: 0 bases; J trimming: 8 bases; junction bases outside the gene matches: 10. The V gene's germline CDR1 is SGHDT and CDR2 YYEEEE. The CDR3 here is CASSLELAGPNRGELFF. DNA of the CDR3: TGTGCCAGCAGCTTGGAACTAGCGGGGCCCAATAGGGGGGAGCTGTTTTTT. The full variable domain, completed using reference TRBV5-6 and TRBJ2-2, is DAGVTQSPTHLIKTRGQQVTLRCSPKSGHDTVSWYQQALGQGPQFIFQYYEEEERQRGNFPDRFSGHQFPNYSSELNVNALLLGDSALYLCASSLELAGPNRGELFFGEGSRLTVL.

This clone came up once. The CDR3 DNA follows: TGTGCCAGCGGTACAGCGGGGATCCTCTATGGCTACACCTTC. Translating gives CASGTAGILYGYTF. The chain is built from TRBV11-2 and TRBJ1-2; no firm D call. The V gene lost 8 bases and the J gene lost 4 bases, with 17 bases spanning the gap. This CDR3 has 14 residues. Germline CDR1 and CDR2: SGHAT and FQNNGV.

The rearrangement uses TRBV10-1 and TRBJ2-7; 8 positions agree with TRBD1. CDR1 WNHNN and CDR2 SYGVQD come from the germline V gene (reference sequence). With 4 bases clipped from V and 6 bases from J, the junction kept 2 bases outside the gene matches. The CDR3 runs to 12 residues. In DNA form, the CDR3 reads TGCGCCAGCAGTGGACAGGGGTTCGAGCAGTACTTC. Amino acid sequence: CASSGQGFEQYF.